What follows describes a single TCR beta chain. The target antigen is unknown. V lost 5 bases and J 5 bases, leaving 18 bases between the germline ends. Per the germline V gene, CDR1 is SGHTA and CDR2 is FQGNSA. CDR3 size: 15 residues. These data originate in a study of T cell responses to AZD1222 COVID-19 vaccine. General study results and limits: After two AZD1222 doses, spike-specific TCR breadth and depth rose versus day 0.

Produced via immunoSEQ multiplex PCR; TCRdb's table is partial and in-frame only. The sample includes more than 35,000 clones, 80% of them seen just once. The chain employs TRBV7-2 and TRBJ2-5; D might be TRBD2 (6 bases). This clonotype was sampled from an adult who received the MenACWY meningococcal vaccine as a control. This specimen was peripheral blood, taken 28 days after the second dose of the MenACWY control vaccine. The CDR3 DNA sequence: TGTGCCAGCAGCCCCCGCCGGTGGGGGGTGGAGACCCAGTACTTC. Protein: CASSPRRWGVETQYF.